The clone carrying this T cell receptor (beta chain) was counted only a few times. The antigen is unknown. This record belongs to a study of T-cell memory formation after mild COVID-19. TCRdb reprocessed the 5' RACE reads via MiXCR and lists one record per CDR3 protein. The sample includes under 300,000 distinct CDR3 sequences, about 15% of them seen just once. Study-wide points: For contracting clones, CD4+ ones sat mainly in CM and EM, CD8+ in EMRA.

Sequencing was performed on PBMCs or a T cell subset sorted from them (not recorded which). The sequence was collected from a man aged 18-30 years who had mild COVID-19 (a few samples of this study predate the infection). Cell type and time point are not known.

CDR3 DNA: TGCGCCAGCAGCTTGGGCCACCCGGACAATCAGCCCCAGCATTTT. Protein sequence: CASSLGHPDNQPQHF. The chain employs TRBV5-1 and TRBJ1-5; no reliable D call. CDR1 and CDR2 (germline): SGHRS, YFSETQ. The CDR3 is 15 amino acids. Trimming cost V 0 bases and J 3 bases, with 10 bases left between them.